One and the same sample provided the 19 T cell receptor beta chains below, sequenced in a study of cytomegalovirus exposure and HLA in healthy donors. The data were produced by immunoSEQ multiplex PCR, yet TCRdb's version contains in-frame clones alone and is incomplete. The sample contains around 250,000 clones, 90% of which appear only once. The sequenced material came from PBMCs. The receptors come from a woman aged 18 to 35 in good health and CMV-seronegative.

The rearrangement uses TRBV7-9 and TRBJ2-3; 9 bases are a match to TRBD1. Germline values: CDR1 SEHNR, CDR2 FQNEAQ (reference sequence). The CDR3 length is 15 residues. The ends lost 6 bases at V and 6 bases at J; junction bases unmatched: 10. The CDR3 here is CASRTGTGRLDTQYF. Here the CDR3 DNA reads TGTGCCAGCAGAACCGGGACAGGGCGTTTGGATACGCAGTATTTT.

This sequence joins TRBV4-1 and TRBJ2-7; 7 nucleotides align to TRBD1. Germline V gene data show CDR1 as MGHRA and CDR2 as YSYEKL. V lost 1 base, J lost 5 bases, and 11 bases stayed unmatched. CDR3 size: 16 residues. The DNA for the CDR3 is TGCGCCAGCAGCCAAGCCATAGGGACAGTAGTACACGAGCAGTACGTC. Amino acids: CASSQAIGTVVHEQYV.

This clone was observed a single time. J is TRBJ2-1 and V is TRBV7-8; 11 nucleotides agree with TRBD2. The CDR3 extends over 17 amino acids. Trimming cost V 5 bases and J 4 bases; bases outside gene matches: 10. The germline V gene encodes CDR1 SGHVS and CDR2 FQNEAQ. The CDR3 nucleotides read TGTGCCAGCAGCCGAGGGGCTAGCGGGGGGTTTTACAATGAGCAGTTCTTC. This translates into CASSRGASGGFYNEQFF.

The chain employs TRBV28 and TRBJ2-7, with a possible D match to TRBD1 (6 bases). The CDR3 is made up of 17 amino acids. Trimming took 5 bases from V and 0 from J, leaving 20 bases between them. Germline V gene data show CDR1 as MDHEN and CDR2 as SYDVKM. Here the CDR3 DNA reads TGTGCCAGCAGTGTTGTCGGACAGCAAGGACCCTCCTACGAGCAGTACTTC. This sequence encodes CASSVVGQQGPSYEQYF.

The CDR3, as DNA: TGTGCAAGTCGTCCCCCGACTAGCAGGGTCGGGCAGCCCCAGCATTTT. Translating it yields CASRPPTSRVGQPQHF. The rearrangement links TRBV12-2 to TRBJ1-5. TRBV12-2 is classified as a pseudogene. This CDR3 is 16 amino acids long.

The V and J genes are TRBV4-1 and TRBJ2-5; tentative D call: TRBD2 (6 bases). The V end lost 1 base, the J end lost 0 bases, and 9 bases lay between the germline ends. The length of the CDR3 is 15 residues. The germline V gene has CDR1 MGHRA and CDR2 YSYEKL. The CDR3 sequence: CASSQAGGDQETQYF. CDR3 coding DNA: TGCGCCAGCAGCCAAGCTGGAGGGGACCAAGAGACCCAGTACTTC.

The chain uses TRBV9 and TRBJ1-6, with 7 bases identical to TRBD1. V dropped 3 bases and J dropped 0; count of bases not matched to a gene: 6. The length of the CDR3 is 17 residues. Germline CDR1 and CDR2: SGDLS and YYNGEE. CDR3 sequence reads: CASSAGDSGSYNSPLHF. CDR3 in DNA: TGTGCCAGCAGCGCCGGGGACAGCGGCTCCTATAATTCACCCCTCCACTTT. Complete variable domain (other parts from reference TRBV9 and TRBJ1-6): DSGVTQTPKHLITATGQRVTLRCSPRSGDLSVYWYQQSLDQGLQFLIQYYNGEERAKGNILERFSAQQFPDLHSELNLSSLELGDSALYFCASSAGDSGSYNSPLHFGNGTRLTVT.

The chain employs TRBV12-5 and TRBJ2-5; 10 bases are a match to TRBD1. From germline, CDR1 is LGHNT and CDR2 FRNRAP. The CDR3 runs to 14 residues. J was trimmed by 5 bases and V by 6 bases; bases with no gene match: 6. The CDR3 is CASGSDRGLETQYF. As DNA, the CDR3 is TGTGCTAGTGGCTCTGACAGGGGGCTGGAGACCCAGTACTTC.

A single count supports this clone. The chain combines TRBV27 with TRBJ2-7; D remains unclear. Germline V lookup: CDR1 MNHEY, CDR2 SMNVEV (reference sequence). The CDR3 length is 14 residues. V was pared by 2 bases and J by 0 bases, with 8 bases between. CDR3 in DNA: TGTGCCAGCAGTTTACGTTCTAGCTCCTACGAGCAGTACTTC. As protein: CASSLRSSSYEQYF.

The J gene is TRBJ1-2, the V gene TRBV28, with TRBD1 matching 9 bases. V trimming: 6 bases; J trimming: 4 bases; junction bases outside the gene matches: 6. Germline lookup yields CDR1 MDHEN and CDR2 SYDVKM. The CDR3 consists of 14 residues. CDR3 DNA: TGTGCCAGCAGACCGGGACAGGGAATCTATGGCTACACCTTC. Amino acid sequence: CASRPGQGIYGYTF.

J is TRBJ1-6 and V is TRBV4-2; 7 nucleotides match TRBD1. Germline V gives CDR1 LGHNA, CDR2 YNFKEQ. The V segment lost 6 bases and the J segment 7 bases; nucleotides outside the gene matches: 12. This CDR3 spans 16 amino acids. The CDR3 spells CASSPLSGTANSPLHF. CDR3 coding DNA: TGTGCCAGCAGTCCTCTATCCGGGACAGCGAATTCACCCCTCCACTTT.

The rearrangement uses TRBV27 and TRBJ1-2; the D gene is possibly TRBD1 (5 bases). Trimming pared 6 bases from V and 4 bases from J, leaving 18 bases between. The CDR3 loop spans 15 amino acids. Per germline, CDR1 MNHEY and CDR2 SMNVEV (reference sequence). In DNA form, the CDR3 reads TGTGCCAGCAGCTCCTCCAGGGTTTTTGGCTATGGCTACACCTTC. This codes for CASSSSRVFGYGYTF.

CDR3 sequence (DNA): TGTGCCAGCAGCCTTCTGGGGGCTAGCTCCTACAATGAGCAGTTCTTC. Its protein is CASSLLGASSYNEQFF. The rearrangement links TRBV7-3 to TRBJ2-1; maybe TRBD1 (6 bases). V was trimmed by 5 bases and J by 0 bases, leaving 14 bases between them. The V gene's germline CDR1 is SGHTA and CDR2 FQGTGA. The CDR3 is 16 amino acids.

The chain couples TRBV2 to TRBJ1-5; 7 bases line up with TRBD1. V lost 6 bases to trimming and J lost 0 bases; unmatched junction nucleotides: 11. The germline V gene encodes CDR1 SNHLY and CDR2 FYNNEI. The CDR3 is 17 amino acids. This CDR3 reads CASSGDTGTDSNQPQHF. The CDR3, as DNA: TGTGCCAGCAGCGGAGACACCGGGACAGATAGCAATCAGCCCCAGCATTTT. The whole variable domain, filled in from reference TRBV2 and TRBJ1-5, reads EPEVTQTPSHQVTQMGQEVILRCVPISNHLYFYWYRQILGQKVEFLVSFYNNEISEKSEIFDDQFSVERPDGSNFTLKIRSTKLEDSAMYFCASSGDTGTDSNQPQHFGDGTRLSIL.

The chain joins TRBV6-1 to TRBJ2-7; D may be TRBD1 (6 bases). Trimming left V 3 bases short and J 4 bases short, with 10 bases between. The CDR3 runs 13 residues. CDR1 MNHNS and CDR2 SASEGT come from the germline V gene. In DNA form, the CDR3 reads TGTGCCAGCAGTGAGGACAGAGTTTACGAGCAGTACGTC. It yields the protein CASSEDRVYEQYV.

This chain uses TRBV6-5 with TRBJ2-5; D is possibly TRBD1 (5 bases). V was pared by 2 bases and J by 1 base, with 11 bases between. CDR1 is MNHEY and CDR2 is SVGAGI in the germline V gene. The CDR3 consists of 15 residues. The CDR3 DNA follows: TGTGCCAGCAGTTACGAGCCAGGGTCCCAAGAGACCCAGTACTTC. Its translation: CASSYEPGSQETQYF.

The rearrangement uses TRBV5-4 and TRBJ2-1; TRBD2 matches 10 bases. Germline CDR1 and CDR2: SGHNT and YYREEE (reference sequence). The CDR3 is 15 residues long. V was clipped by 4 bases and J by 8 bases; unmatched bases: 9. The CDR3 region has the DNA TGTGCCAGCAGCGGGGGCCAGCGGGGGGGATATGAGCAGTTCTTC. Translated, it gives CASSGGQRGGYEQFF.

The rearrangement uses TRBV13 and TRBJ2-2; D is possibly TRBD2 (6 bases). The V gene's germline CDR1 is PRHDT and CDR2 FYEKMQ (reference sequence). V lost 5 bases and J lost 4, with 20 bases in between. The CDR3 totals 17 residues. The CDR3 DNA sequence: TGTGCCAGCAGCGCGCTAGCGAACACCGGTAGCACCGGGGAGCTGTTTTTT. This encodes CASSALANTGSTGELFF.

The chain is built from TRBV19 and TRBJ1-2; 8 nucleotides align to TRBD1. The germline V gene encodes CDR1 LNHDA and CDR2 SQIVND (reference sequence). The V and J ends lost 5 bases and 1 base, in that order; junction bases with no gene match: 12. The CDR3 has 17 residues. DNA for the CDR3: TGTGCCAGTAGTTATTCCCCCTCAGACAGGGGTAACTATGGCTACACCTTC. This encodes CASSYSPSDRGNYGYTF.